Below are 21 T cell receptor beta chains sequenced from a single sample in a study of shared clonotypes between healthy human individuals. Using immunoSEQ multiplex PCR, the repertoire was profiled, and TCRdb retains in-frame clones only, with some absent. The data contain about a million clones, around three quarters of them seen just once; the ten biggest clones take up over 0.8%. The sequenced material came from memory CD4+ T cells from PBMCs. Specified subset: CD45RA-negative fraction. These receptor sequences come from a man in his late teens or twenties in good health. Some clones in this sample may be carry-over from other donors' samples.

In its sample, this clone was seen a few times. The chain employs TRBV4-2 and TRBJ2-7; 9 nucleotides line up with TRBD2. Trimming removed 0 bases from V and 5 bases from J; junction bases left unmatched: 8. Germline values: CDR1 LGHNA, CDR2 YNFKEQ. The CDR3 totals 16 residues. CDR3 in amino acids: CASSQELAGGQNEQYF. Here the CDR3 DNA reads TGTGCCAGCAGCCAAGAGCTCGCGGGAGGGCAAAACGAGCAGTACTTC.

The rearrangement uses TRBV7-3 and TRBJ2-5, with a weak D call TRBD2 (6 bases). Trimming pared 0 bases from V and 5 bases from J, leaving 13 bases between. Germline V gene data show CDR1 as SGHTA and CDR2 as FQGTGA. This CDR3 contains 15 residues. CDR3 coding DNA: TGTGCCAGCAGCTTAACCTCCGGGAGTCGGGAGACCCAGTACTTC. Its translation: CASSLTSGSRETQYF. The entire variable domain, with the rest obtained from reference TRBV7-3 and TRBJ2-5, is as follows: GAGVSQTPSNKVTEKGKYVELRCDPISGHTALYWYRQSLGQGPEFLIYFQGTGAADDSGLPNDRFFAVRPEGSVSTLKIQRTERGDSAVYLCASSLTSGSRETQYFGPGTRLLVL.

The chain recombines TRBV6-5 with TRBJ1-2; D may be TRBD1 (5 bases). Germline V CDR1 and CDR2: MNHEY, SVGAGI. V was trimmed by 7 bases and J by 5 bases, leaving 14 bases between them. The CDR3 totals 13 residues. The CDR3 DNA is TGTGCCAGCACCCTCAGACAGCGATATGGCTACACCTTC. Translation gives CASTLRQRYGYTF.

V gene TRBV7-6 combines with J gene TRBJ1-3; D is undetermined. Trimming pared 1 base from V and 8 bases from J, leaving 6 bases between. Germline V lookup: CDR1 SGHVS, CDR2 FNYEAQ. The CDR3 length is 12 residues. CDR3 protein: CASSLGGYTIYF. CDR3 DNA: TGTGCCAGCAGCTTAGGAGGGTACACCATATATTTT.

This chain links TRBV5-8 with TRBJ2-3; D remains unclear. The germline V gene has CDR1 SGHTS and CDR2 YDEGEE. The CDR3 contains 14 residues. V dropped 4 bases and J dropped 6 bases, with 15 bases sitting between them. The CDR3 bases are TGTGCCAGCAGCCTAAGCTCGCCGGAGGATACGCAGTATTTT. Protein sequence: CASSLSSPEDTQYF.

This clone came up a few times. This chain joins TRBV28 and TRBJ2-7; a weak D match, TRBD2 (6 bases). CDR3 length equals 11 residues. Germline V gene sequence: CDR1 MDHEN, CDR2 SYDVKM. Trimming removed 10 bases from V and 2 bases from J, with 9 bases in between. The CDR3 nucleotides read TGTGCCACGGGAGTAACCTACGAGCAGTACTTC. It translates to CATGVTYEQYF.

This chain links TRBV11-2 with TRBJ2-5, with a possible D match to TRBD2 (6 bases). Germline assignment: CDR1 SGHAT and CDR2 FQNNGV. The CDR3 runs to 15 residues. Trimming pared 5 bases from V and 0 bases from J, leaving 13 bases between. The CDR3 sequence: CASSPGSGYQETQYF. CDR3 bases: TGTGCCAGCAGCCCGGGTAGCGGATACCAAGAGACCCAGTACTTC.

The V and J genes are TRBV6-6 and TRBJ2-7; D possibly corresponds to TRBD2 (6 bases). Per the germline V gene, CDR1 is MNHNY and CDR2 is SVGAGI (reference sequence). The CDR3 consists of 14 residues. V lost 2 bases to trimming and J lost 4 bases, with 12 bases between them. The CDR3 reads CASSYPGRGYEQYF. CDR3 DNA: TGTGCCAGCAGTTACCCGGGACGGGGGTACGAGCAGTACTTC.

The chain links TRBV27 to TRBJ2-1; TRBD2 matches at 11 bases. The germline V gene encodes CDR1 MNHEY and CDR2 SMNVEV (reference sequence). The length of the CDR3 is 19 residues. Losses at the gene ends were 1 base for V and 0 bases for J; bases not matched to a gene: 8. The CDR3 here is CASSLFPLAGGSSYNEQFF. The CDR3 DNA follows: TGTGCCAGCAGTTTATTTCCCCTAGCGGGAGGAAGCTCCTACAATGAGCAGTTCTTC.

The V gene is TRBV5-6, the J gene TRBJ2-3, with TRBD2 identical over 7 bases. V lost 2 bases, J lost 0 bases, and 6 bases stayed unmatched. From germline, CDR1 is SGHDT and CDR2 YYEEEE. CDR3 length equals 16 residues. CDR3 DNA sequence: TGTGCCAGCAGCTTTCGAGCGGGACCTAGCACAGATACGCAGTATTTT. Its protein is CASSFRAGPSTDTQYF.

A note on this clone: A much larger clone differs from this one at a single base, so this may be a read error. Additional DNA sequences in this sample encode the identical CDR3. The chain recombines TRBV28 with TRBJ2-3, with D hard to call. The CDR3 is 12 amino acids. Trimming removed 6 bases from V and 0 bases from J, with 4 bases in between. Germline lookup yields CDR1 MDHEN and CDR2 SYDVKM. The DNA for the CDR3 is TGTGCCAGCAGCCTTAGCACAGATACGCAGTATTTT. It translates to CASSLSTDTQYF.

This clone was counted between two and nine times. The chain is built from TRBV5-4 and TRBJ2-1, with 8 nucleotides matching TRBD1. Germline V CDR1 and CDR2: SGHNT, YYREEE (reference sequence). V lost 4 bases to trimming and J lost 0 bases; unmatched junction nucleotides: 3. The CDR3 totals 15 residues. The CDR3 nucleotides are TGTGCCAGCAGCGCGACAGGGGACTCCTACAATGAGCAGTTCTTC. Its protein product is CASSATGDSYNEQFF.

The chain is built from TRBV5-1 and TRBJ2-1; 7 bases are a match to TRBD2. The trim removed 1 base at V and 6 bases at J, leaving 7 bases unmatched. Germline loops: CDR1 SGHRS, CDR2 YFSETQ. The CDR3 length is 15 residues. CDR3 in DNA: TGCGCCAGCAGCTTGTCTAGCGGAACTCTCAATGAGCAGTTCTTC. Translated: CASSLSSGTLNEQFF.

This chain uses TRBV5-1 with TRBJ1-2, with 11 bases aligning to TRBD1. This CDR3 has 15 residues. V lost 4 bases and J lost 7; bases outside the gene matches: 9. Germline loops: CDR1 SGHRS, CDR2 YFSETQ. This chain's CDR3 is CASSALPGQGGGYTF. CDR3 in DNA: TGCGCCAGCAGCGCCTTGCCGGGACAGGGGGGTGGCTACACCTTC.

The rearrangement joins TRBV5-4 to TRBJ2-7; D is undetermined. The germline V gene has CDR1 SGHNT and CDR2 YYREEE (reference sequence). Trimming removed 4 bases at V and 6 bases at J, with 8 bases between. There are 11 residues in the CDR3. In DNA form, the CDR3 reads TGTGCCAGCAGCCAGGCCAGCGAGCAGTACTTC. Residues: CASSQASEQYF.

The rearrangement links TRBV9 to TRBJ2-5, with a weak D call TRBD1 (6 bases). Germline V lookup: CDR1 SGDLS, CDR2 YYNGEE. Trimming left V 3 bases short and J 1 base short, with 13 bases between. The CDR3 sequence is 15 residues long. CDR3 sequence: CASSAQGTLQETQYF. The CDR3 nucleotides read TGTGCCAGCAGCGCACAAGGGACACTCCAAGAGACCCAGTACTTC.

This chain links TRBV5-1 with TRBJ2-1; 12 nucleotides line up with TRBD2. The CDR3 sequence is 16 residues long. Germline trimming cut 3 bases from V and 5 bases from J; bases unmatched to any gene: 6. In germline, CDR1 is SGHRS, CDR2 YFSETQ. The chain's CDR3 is CASSWRLAGVDNEQFF. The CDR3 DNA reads TGCGCCAGCAGCTGGAGACTAGCGGGAGTAGACAATGAGCAGTTCTTC.

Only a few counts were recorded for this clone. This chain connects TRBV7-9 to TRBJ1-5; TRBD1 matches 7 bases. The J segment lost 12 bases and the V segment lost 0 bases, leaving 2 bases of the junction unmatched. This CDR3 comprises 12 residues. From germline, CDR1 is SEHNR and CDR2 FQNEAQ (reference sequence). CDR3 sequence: CASSLATGVQHF. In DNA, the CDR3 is TGTGCCAGCAGCTTAGCTACAGGGGTCCAGCATTTT.

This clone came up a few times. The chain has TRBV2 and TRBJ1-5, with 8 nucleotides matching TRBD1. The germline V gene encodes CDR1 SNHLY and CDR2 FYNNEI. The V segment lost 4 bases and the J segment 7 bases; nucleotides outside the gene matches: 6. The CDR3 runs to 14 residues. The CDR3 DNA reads TGTGCCAGCAGTGTGACAGGGGACAAACAGCCCCAGCATTTT. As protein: CASSVTGDKQPQHF.

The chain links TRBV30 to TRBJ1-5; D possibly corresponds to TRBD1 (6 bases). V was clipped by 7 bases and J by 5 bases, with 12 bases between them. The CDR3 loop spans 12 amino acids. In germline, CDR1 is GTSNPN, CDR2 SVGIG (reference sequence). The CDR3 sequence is CASSWTDQPQHF. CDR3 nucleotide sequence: TGTGCCTCATCTTGGACAGATCAGCCCCAGCATTTT.

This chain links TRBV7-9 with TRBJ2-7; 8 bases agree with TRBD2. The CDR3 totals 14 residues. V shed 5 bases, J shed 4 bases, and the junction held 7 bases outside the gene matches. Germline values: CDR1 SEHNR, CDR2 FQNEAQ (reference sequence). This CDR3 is CASSPSGRGYEQYF. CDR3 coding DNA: TGTGCCAGCAGCCCCAGCGGGAGAGGATACGAGCAGTACTTC.